This note documents a single TCR beta chain sequence. Antigen specificity is unknown. Second-dose intervals near 4 or 12 weeks were combined. Assay used: immunoSEQ multiplex PCR; TCRdb lists only in-frame clones, some missing. The sample shows more than 55,000 clones, about 83% of them seen only once. The source of the sample is a study of T cell responses to AZD1222 COVID-19 vaccine. The CDR3 is 16 amino acids. Trimming at V came to 2 bases and at J to 0 bases, leaving 6 bases not matched to a gene. CDR1 and CDR2 from the germline V gene are KGHSH and LQKENI. Study observations and caveats: Vaccine-associated CD4 TCRs ranged over spike, dominating at 160-218 and 743-854. White British donors predominated, females outnumbered males, and clonal diversity was possibly underestimated. Only a handful of people who got AZD1222 tested seropositive at baseline.

V usage is TRBV18 and J usage is TRBJ1-2; 7 positions match TRBD1. This receptor was obtained from an adult who received the AZD1222 COVID-19 vaccine. The material was peripheral blood, obtained 28 days after the second AZD1222 dose. CDR3 amino acids: CASSPSGGVSNYGYTF. CDR3 sequence (DNA): TGTGCCAGCTCACCATCAGGGGGGGTCTCTAACTATGGCTACACCTTC.